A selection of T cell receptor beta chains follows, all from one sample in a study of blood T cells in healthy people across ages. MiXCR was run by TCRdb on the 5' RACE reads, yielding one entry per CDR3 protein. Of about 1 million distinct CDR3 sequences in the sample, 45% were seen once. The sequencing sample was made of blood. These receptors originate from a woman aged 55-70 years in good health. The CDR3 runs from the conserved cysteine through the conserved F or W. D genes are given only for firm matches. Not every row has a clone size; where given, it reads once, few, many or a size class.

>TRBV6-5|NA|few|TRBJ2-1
CASSNLRYEQFF
TGTGCCAGCAGCAATCTACGGTATGAGCAGTTCTTC
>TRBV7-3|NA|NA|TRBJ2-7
CASSSDGAGNEQYF
TGTGCCAGCAGCTCGGACGGGGCGGGTAACGAGCAGTACTTC
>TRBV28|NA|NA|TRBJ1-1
CASSPGPMNTEAFF
TGTGCCAGCAGTCCGGGACCAATGAACACTGAAGCTTTCTTT
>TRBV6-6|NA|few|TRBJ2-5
CASSRTASQETQYF
TGTGCCAGCAGTCGAACAGCGTCGCAAGAGACCCAGTACTTC
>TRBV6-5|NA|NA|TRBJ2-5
CASSYSSRDKPLEQYF
TGTGCCAGCAGTTACTCGTCCCGAGACAAGCCACTTGAGCAGTACTTC
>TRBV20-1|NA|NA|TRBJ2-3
CSARDLQGYTDTQYF
TGCAGTGCTAGAGATCTACAGGGATACACAGATACGCAGTATTTT
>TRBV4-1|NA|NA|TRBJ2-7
CASSQVPLTYEQYF
TGCGCCAGCAGCCAAGTGCCACTTACCTACGAGCAGTACTTC
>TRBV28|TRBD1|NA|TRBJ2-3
CAGSDRGADMQYF
TGTGCCGGCAGTGACAGGGGGGCAGATATGCAGTATTTT
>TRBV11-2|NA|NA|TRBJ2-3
CAGSLDGWRDTQYF
TGTGCCGGCAGCTTAGATGGATGGAGGGATACGCAGTATTTT
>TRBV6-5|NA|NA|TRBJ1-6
CASSYGGYSGSPLHF
TGTGCCAGCAGTTACGGGGGATATTCGGGGTCACCCCTCCACTTT
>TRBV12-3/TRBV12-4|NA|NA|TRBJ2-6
CASTSLSGRTSGANVLTF
TGTGCCAGCACCTCCTTGTCGGGACGGACCTCTGGGGCCAACGTCCTGACTTTC
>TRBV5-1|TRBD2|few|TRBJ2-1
CASSLSLAGAGEQFF
TGCGCCAGCAGCTTGAGTCTAGCGGGAGCTGGTGAGCAGTTCTTC
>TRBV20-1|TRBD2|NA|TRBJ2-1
CSARGRTSDRSYNEQFF
TGCAGTGCTAGAGGTCGGACTAGTGACCGCTCCTACAATGAGCAGTTCTTC
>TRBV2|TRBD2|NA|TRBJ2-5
CASSDWLAGETQYF
TGTGCCAGCAGTGATTGGCTAGCGGGAGAGACCCAGTACTTC
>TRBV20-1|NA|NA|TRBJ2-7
CSALPTDYRGEQYF
TGCAGTGCTCTACCGACTGATTACCGCGGTGAGCAGTACTTC
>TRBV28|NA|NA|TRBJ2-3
CASSPTRLSDTQYF
TGTGCTAGCAGCCCGACTAGACTCTCAGATACGCAGTATTTT
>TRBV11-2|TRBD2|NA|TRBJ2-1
CASSLAFKRGGNEQFF
TGTGCCAGCAGCTTAGCCTTCAAGAGGGGAGGGAATGAGCAGTTCTTC
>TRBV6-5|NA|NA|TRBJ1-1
CASSYSIEGNEAFF
TGTGCCAGCAGTTACTCGATCGAGGGGAATGAAGCTTTCTTT
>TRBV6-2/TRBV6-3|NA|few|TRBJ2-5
CASRRGEWTETQYF
TGTGCCAGCAGAAGGGGGGAGTGGACGGAGACCCAGTACTTC
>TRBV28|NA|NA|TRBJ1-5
CASSPTGPVRNQPQHF
TGTGCCAGCAGTCCGACGGGTCCTGTCCGGAATCAGCCCCAGCATTTT
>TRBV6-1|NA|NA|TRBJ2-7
CASSGLIGRSPRLGSYEQYF
TGTGCCAGCAGTGGGCTGATTGGACGGTCTCCCCGCTTGGGCTCCTACGAGCAGTACTTC
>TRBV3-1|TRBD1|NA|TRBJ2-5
CASSPLRQGLKTQYF
TGTGCCAGCAGCCCCCTACGACAGGGGTTGAAGACCCAGTACTTC
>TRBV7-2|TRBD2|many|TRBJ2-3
CASSSSGRAGSDTQYF
TGTGCCAGCAGCTCTAGCGGGAGGGCCGGTTCAGATACGCAGTATTTT
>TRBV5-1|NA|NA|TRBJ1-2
CASSPWGSLNYGYTF
TGCGCCAGCAGCCCATGGGGCTCGCTCAACTATGGCTACACCTTC
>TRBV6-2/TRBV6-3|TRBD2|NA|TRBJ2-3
CASSYPTLGLAGDTQYF
TGTGCCAGCAGTTACCCAACACTGGGACTAGCGGGAGATACGCAGTATTTT
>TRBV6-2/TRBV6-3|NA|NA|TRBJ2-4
CASSYLDRRAKNIQYF
TGTGCCAGCAGTTACTTGGACCGGAGAGCCAAAAACATTCAGTACTTC
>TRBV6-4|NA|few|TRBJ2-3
CASSYSGPTDTQYF
TGTGCCAGCAGTTACAGTGGCCCCACAGATACGCAGTATTTT
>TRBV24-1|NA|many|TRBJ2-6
CATSDLRGSGANVLTF
TGTGCCACCAGTGATTTGAGAGGCTCTGGGGCCAACGTCCTGACTTTC
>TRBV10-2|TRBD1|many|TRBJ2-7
CASSPGQGDYEQYF
TGCGCCAGCAGTCCCGGACAGGGAGACTACGAGCAGTACTTC
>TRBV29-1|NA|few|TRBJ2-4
CSARGSKNIQYF
TGCAGCGCCAGGGGATCCAAAAACATTCAGTACTTC
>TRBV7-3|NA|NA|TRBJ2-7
CASSLMGASGSYEQYF
TGTGCCAGCAGCTTAATGGGGGCGAGCGGGTCCTACGAGCAGTACTTC
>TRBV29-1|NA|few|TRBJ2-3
CSVLQGMADTQYF
TGCAGCGTTCTGCAGGGGATGGCAGATACGCAGTATTTT
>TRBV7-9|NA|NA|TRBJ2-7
CASSWGGDYEQYF
TGTGCCAGCAGCTGGGGGGGCGACTACGAGCAGTACTTC
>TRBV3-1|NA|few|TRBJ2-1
CASSQDWTNEREQFF
TGTGCCAGCAGCCAAGATTGGACAAACGAGCGTGAGCAGTTCTTC
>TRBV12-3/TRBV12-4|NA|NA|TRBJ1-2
CASSFAGSGYGYTF
TGTGCCAGCAGTTTCGCAGGGAGTGGGTATGGCTACACCTTC
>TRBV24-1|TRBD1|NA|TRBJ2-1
CATSDSQGANNEQFF
TGTGCCACCAGTGATAGCCAGGGGGCGAACAATGAGCAGTTCTTC
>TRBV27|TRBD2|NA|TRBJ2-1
CASSNSGGYNEQFF
TGTGCCAGCAGTAATAGCGGGGGCTACAATGAGCAGTTCTTC
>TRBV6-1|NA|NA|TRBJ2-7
CASSELGGTYEQYF
TGTGCCAGCAGTGAACTTGGGGGGACCTACGAGCAGTACTTC
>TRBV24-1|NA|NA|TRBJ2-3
CATGGSAGDTDTQYF
TGTGCCACCGGGGGCAGCGCGGGAGACACAGATACGCAGTATTTT
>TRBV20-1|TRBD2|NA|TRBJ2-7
CSAREDGHEQYF
TGCAGTGCACGGGAGGACGGCCACGAGCAGTACTTC
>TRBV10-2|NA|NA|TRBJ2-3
CASSEGTTTDTQYF
TGCGCCAGCAGTGAGGGGACCACCACAGATACGCAGTATTTT
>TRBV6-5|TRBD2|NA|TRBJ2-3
CASSWRTSGEMRATQYF
TGTGCCAGCAGTTGGAGGACTAGCGGAGAGATGAGGGCTACGCAGTATTTT
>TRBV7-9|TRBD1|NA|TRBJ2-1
CASSTTGTGEETQFF
TGTGCCAGCAGCACCACCGGGACAGGGGAAGAGACCCAGTTCTTC
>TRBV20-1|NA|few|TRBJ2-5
CSARPGARGRQETQYF
TGCAGTGCTAGACCCGGGGCGAGGGGTCGCCAAGAGACCCAGTACTTC
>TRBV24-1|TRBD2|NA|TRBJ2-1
CATSDSWTSGKDEQFF
TGTGCCACCAGTGATTCCTGGACTAGCGGGAAAGATGAGCAGTTCTTC
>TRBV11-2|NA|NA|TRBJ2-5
CASSAGRDGNEQYF
TGTGCCAGCAGCGCCGGGCGGGATGGCAATGAGCAGTACTTC
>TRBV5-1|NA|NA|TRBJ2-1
CASSSLQGGSYNEQFF
TGCGCCAGCAGCTCGCTACAGGGAGGGTCCTACAATGAGCAGTTCTTC
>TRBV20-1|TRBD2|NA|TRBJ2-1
CSASKLAGSYNEQFF
TGCAGTGCTAGTAAACTAGCGGGCTCCTACAATGAGCAGTTCTTC